The sequence of this TCR beta chain was determined in a study of monozygotic twins with inflammatory bowel disease. Study results and limitations: Lower sharing of clonotypes with other individuals was seen in IBD patients than in healthy twins. This was most marked in patients showing signs of disease activity. Between concordant and discordant twins, repertoire similarity failed to differ, a result that limited power may explain.

The length of the CDR3 is 14 residues. The germline gives CDR1 SGHTA, CDR2 FQGNSA. For each CDR3 protein, TCRdb gives one entry from its re-call of the 5' RACE reads, without DNA. The sample table sets out under 200,000 distinct CDR3 sequences. A note on this clonotype: The antigen remains undetermined.

This sequence was found in a human donor with ulcerative colitis or Crohn's disease, or a healthy co-twin of an affected twin (not recorded which). The source material was blood. V usage is TRBV7-2 and J usage is TRBJ1-1. CDR3 sequence reads: CASSLGLGSTEAFF.